One and the same sample provided the 15 T cell receptor beta chains below, sequenced in a study of shared clonotypes between healthy human individuals. Sequencing used immunoSEQ multiplex PCR; TCRdb keeps in-frame clones, though not all of them. The repertoire includes about 2.4 million clones, more than 80% of them detected once, and about 0.13% sits in the top ten. The sample taken for sequencing was naive CD4+ T cells sorted from blood. Subset defined: CD45RA+ positively selected. The receptors were sampled from a man aged 18 to 35 in good health.

The chain is built from TRBV6-1 and TRBJ1-6; D perhaps matches TRBD1 (6 bases). V was trimmed by 6 bases and J by 7 bases, leaving 13 bases between them. This CDR3 has 14 residues. CDR1 and CDR2 from the germline V gene are MNHNS and SASEGT. CDR3 sequence (DNA): TGTGCCAGCAGCAACGGACAGATAAATTCACCCCTCCACTTT. It specifies CASSNGQINSPLHF.

V and J are TRBV19 and TRBJ1-3, with D tentatively TRBD1 (5 bases). Germline-derived CDR1 and CDR2 are LNHDA and SQIVND (reference sequence). The CDR3 consists of 18 residues. Between the trimmed V and J ends, which lost 2 bases and 1 base, there was a span of 18 bases. The CDR3 DNA reads TGTGCCAGTAGTATATACCTCGCCCAGGGAGCTTCTGGAAACACCATATATTTT. The encoded protein is CASSIYLAQGASGNTIYF.

This clone came up a few times. The rearrangement uses TRBV2 and TRBJ1-2; TRBD1 matches 7 bases. The V gene end was trimmed by 1 base and the J gene end by 5 bases; junction bases not matched to a gene: 7. Germline assignment: CDR1 SNHLY and CDR2 FYNNEI. The CDR3 runs 15 residues. The CDR3 coding sequence is TGTGCCAGCAGTGAAGAGGACAGGCGTTTTTATGGCTACACCTTC. It specifies CASSEEDRRFYGYTF.

The chain employs TRBV7-8 and TRBJ2-7; D not resolved. Germline V gene data show CDR1 as SGHVS and CDR2 as FQNEAQ. With 3 bases removed from V and 6 bases from J, the gap between germline ends came to 9 bases. This CDR3 has 12 amino acids. CDR3 in amino acids: CASSFEASEQYF. In DNA form, the CDR3 reads TGTGCCAGCAGCTTTGAGGCGAGCGAGCAGTACTTC.

This clone is a singleton in its sample. V is TRBV7-8 and J is TRBJ2-7, with unresolved D. V lost 3 bases to trimming and J lost 2 bases, with 5 bases between them. CDR3 length: 12 amino acids. CDR1 is SGHVS and CDR2 is FQNEAQ in the germline V gene. CDR3 residues: CASSFLAYEQYF. In DNA form, the CDR3 reads TGTGCCAGCAGCTTTCTTGCCTACGAGCAGTACTTC.

This chain links TRBV5-6 with TRBJ2-5; tentatively, D is TRBD1 (6 bases). V lost 4 bases to trimming and J lost 4 bases, with 17 bases between them. The CDR3 runs 15 residues. CDR1 SGHDT and CDR2 YYEEEE come from the germline V gene. The CDR3 DNA is TGTGCCAGCAGCCCCACCTGGGGGCTCCGAGAGACCCAGTACTTC. This gives the protein CASSPTWGLRETQYF.

This rearrangement joins TRBV9 to TRBJ2-2; D remains ambiguous. With 4 bases removed from V and 1 base from J, the gap between germline ends came to 11 bases. CDR1 SGDLS and CDR2 YYNGEE come from the germline V gene. This CDR3 is built from 15 residues. Here the CDR3 reads CASSLDIGNTGELFF. The DNA of the CDR3 is TGTGCCAGCAGCCTCGACATAGGGAACACCGGGGAGCTGTTTTTT. Using reference TRBV9 and TRBJ2-2 for the parts outside the CDR3, the full variable domain is DSGVTQTPKHLITATGQRVTLRCSPRSGDLSVYWYQQSLDQGLQFLIQYYNGEERAKGNILERFSAQQFPDLHSELNLSSLELGDSALYFCASSLDIGNTGELFFGEGSRLTVL.

The CDR3 DNA follows: TGTGCCAGCAGCGTGACCGACGGCCGGCCTAATGAAAAACTGTTTTTT. Translation: CASSVTDGRPNEKLFF. The chain carries TRBV9 and TRBJ1-4; D ambiguous. CDR1 is SGDLS and CDR2 is YYNGEE in the germline V gene. The CDR3 is made up of 16 amino acids. V shed 2 bases and J shed 3 bases, with 14 bases lying between them.

The chain carries TRBV4-1 and TRBJ1-6; 7 bases agree with TRBD1. Germline lookup yields CDR1 MGHRA and CDR2 YSYEKL. The J segment lost 6 bases and the V segment lost 0 bases, leaving 2 bases of the junction unmatched. This CDR3 is built from 15 residues. The DNA of the CDR3 is TGCGCCAGCAGCCAAGAAAGGGACAGTAATTCACCCCTCCACTTT. It specifies CASSQERDSNSPLHF.

The chain employs TRBV7-6 and TRBJ2-6; D uncertain. CDR1 is SGHVS and CDR2 is FNYEAQ in the germline V gene. Trimming removed 5 bases from V and 0 bases from J, with 14 bases in between. This CDR3 is 17 amino acids long. The chain's CDR3 is CASSPGHLVSGANVLTF. For the CDR3, the DNA is TGTGCCAGCAGCCCGGGCCACCTGGTCTCTGGGGCCAACGTCCTGACTTTC.

The J gene is TRBJ1-3, the V gene TRBV13; D is possibly TRBD1 (5 bases). Per the germline V gene, CDR1 is PRHDT and CDR2 is FYEKMQ (reference sequence). This CDR3 region has 15 residues. The germline V and J ends were trimmed by 4 bases and 5 bases, with 15 bases remaining between them. The CDR3 sequence is CASSSPGAGRNTIYF. The DNA of the CDR3 is TGTGCCAGCAGCTCTCCTGGGGCAGGGAGAAACACCATATATTTT.

The chain carries TRBV6-1 and TRBJ1-2, with D uncertain. Germline V CDR1 and CDR2: MNHNS, SASEGT. The CDR3 is made up of 11 amino acids. V dropped 6 bases and J dropped 5 bases, with 7 bases sitting between them. CDR3 DNA: TGTGCCAGCAGAGCGGAATATGGCTACACCTTC. Protein sequence: CASRAEYGYTF.

This sequence joins TRBV20-1 and TRBJ1-4; D remains ambiguous. The germline V gene encodes CDR1 DFQATT and CDR2 SNEGSKA (reference sequence). V was cut by 4 bases and J by 8 bases, with 5 bases left in between. The CDR3 contains 10 residues. The DNA for the CDR3 is TGCAGTGCTAAAGGAGAAAAACTGTTTTTT. It codes for CSAKGEKLFF.

This chain uses TRBV19 with TRBJ2-7, with 9 bases lining up with TRBD1. CDR1 LNHDA and CDR2 SQIVND come from the germline V gene (reference sequence). This CDR3 contains 15 residues. The ends lost 3 bases at V and 3 bases at J; junction bases unmatched: 6. CDR3 protein: CASSIIGTGSYEQYF. CDR3 nucleotides: TGTGCCAGTAGTATCATCGGGACAGGGAGCTACGAGCAGTACTTC.

The chain uses TRBV7-9 and TRBJ2-3; D gene uncertain. The CDR3 contains 14 residues. The V gene lost 1 base and the J gene lost 1 base, with 6 bases spanning the gap. Germline values: CDR1 SEHNR, CDR2 FQNEAQ (reference sequence). CDR3 residues: CASSLEDRTDTQYF. In nucleotides, the CDR3 is TGTGCCAGCAGCTTAGAGGACCGCACAGATACGCAGTATTTT.